The rows below give T cell receptor beta chains drawn from one sample of a study of OX40 agonist ivuxolimab in advanced cancers. Sequencing used immunoSEQ multiplex PCR; TCRdb keeps in-frame clones, though not all of them. The repertoire includes 30,000 or so clones, approximately 79% of them detected once, and more than 12% sits in the top ten. This sample comprised CD4+ or CD8+ T cells sorted from blood, obtained in a trial of the OX40 agonist ivuxolimab. The receptors shown here come from an adult with an advanced solid tumor such as melanoma, head and neck, liver or kidney cancer. Both conserved end residues are part of each CDR3. The D gene is left open where the match is weak. A row's size may be missing; if present it is once, few, many or a size class.

d_call	v_call	clone_size	cdr3_length	j_call	cdr3_nt	cdr3_aa
NA	TRBV11-2	NA	18	TRBJ1-4	TGTGCCAGCAGCTTTGAGAGACAGCCCGTTGCAACTAATGAAAAACTGTTTTTT	CASSFERQPVATNEKLFF
TRBD1	TRBV6-1	NA	15	TRBJ1-5	TGTGCCAGCAGTGGAGATACAGGGGGCGGACAGCCCCAGCATTTT	CASSGDTGGGQPQHF
TRBD1	TRBV9	NA	15	TRBJ1-2	TGTGCCAGCAGCGAGGACCACAGGGGAGTCGGTGGCTACACCTTC	CASSEDHRGVGGYTF
TRBD1	TRBV6-1	NA	14	TRBJ1-1	TGTGCCAGCAGTGGGGGACAGAGGAACACTGAAGCTTTCTTT	CASSGGQRNTEAFF
NA	TRBV7-9	once	13	TRBJ2-7	TGTGCCAGCAGTACGGGGGGACAAAACGAGCAGTACTTC	CASSTGGQNEQYF
TRBD1	TRBV25-1	NA	16	TRBJ2-2	TGTGCCAGCAGCACTAACCGGGACAGCAACACCGGGGAGCTGTTTTTT	CASSTNRDSNTGELFF
NA	TRBV9	few	13	TRBJ2-1	TGTGCCAGCAGCGTAAGCTCAGGGAATGAGCAGTTCTTC	CASSVSSGNEQFF
NA	TRBV6-1	NA	15	TRBJ1-5	TGTGCCAGCAGTTCGGAATTCGTAACAGGTCAGCCCCAGCATTTT	CASSSEFVTGQPQHF
TRBD2	TRBV19	NA	21	TRBJ2-2	TGTGCCAGTAGTAGGGGGTGGGTCCCTACTAGCGGAGGTTCGTCGGACGGGGAGCTGTTTTTT	CASSRGWVPTSGGSSDGELFF
NA	TRBV15	NA	16	TRBJ2-5	TGTGCCACCAGCAGAGATAAGTCGAGGATTCAAGAGACCCAGTACTTC	CATSRDKSRIQETQYF
NA	TRBV18	NA	14	TRBJ1-1	TGTGCCAGCTCACTTAACAGGGCTCCCACTGAAGCTTTCTTT	CASSLNRAPTEAFF
NA	TRBV2	NA	17	TRBJ1-4	TGTGCCAGCAGTGAAGCGCGGGCGGCGGGGCGTACTGGAAAACTGTTTTTT	CASSEARAAGRTGKLFF
NA	TRBV2	NA	13	TRBJ2-7	TGTGCCAGCAGTGTAGAACAGTACTACGAGCAGTACTTC	CASSVEQYYEQYF
TRBD2	TRBV11-1	NA	16	TRBJ2-5	TGTGCCAGCAGCAATCGACTAGCGGGGAACCAAGAGACCCAGTACTTC	CASSNRLAGNQETQYF
TRBD1	TRBV30	NA	15	TRBJ1-6	TGTGCCTGGCGGACAGGGAGGTTGCAGAATTCACCCCTCCACTTT	CAWRTGRLQNSPLHF
TRBD1	TRBV30	NA	13	TRBJ1-5	TGTGCCTCCTCCAGGGGGGAAAATCAGCCCCAGCATTTT	CASSRGENQPQHF
TRBD1	TRBV19	once	15	TRBJ1-3	TGTGCCAGTAGTACCGGGACAGGGGCTGGAAACACCATATATTTT	CASSTGTGAGNTIYF
NA	TRBV7-9	NA	12	TRBJ2-5	TGTGCCTCAGGGGGAGGGGAAGAGACCCAGTACTTC	CASGGGEETQYF
TRBD1	TRBV23-1	NA	14	TRBJ1-5	TGCGCCAGCAGTCGGACAGGGGGCGGGCAGCCCCAGCATTTT	CASSRTGGGQPQHF
NA	TRBV18	NA	15	TRBJ1-4	TGTGCCAGCTCCACGGGTGTGCAGCCAAATGAAAAACTGTTTTTT	CASSTGVQPNEKLFF
NA	TRBV28	once	14	TRBJ1-2	TGTGCCAGCAGTCTCTCACACCCTTTGTCTGGCTACACCTTC	CASSLSHPLSGYTF
NA	TRBV15	NA	13	TRBJ1-5	TGTGCCACCAGCAGAGAAAGGTTCGGGCCCCAGCATTTT	CATSRERFGPQHF
TRBD1	TRBV7-6	NA	15	TRBJ1-6	TGTGCCAGCAGCTCCCGACAGGGAGGTGGTTCACCCCTCCACTTT	CASSSRQGGGSPLHF
NA	TRBV7-3	NA	15	TRBJ2-2	TGTGCCAGCAGCTTCGGCGGGGTTGACACCGGGGAGCTGTTTTTT	CASSFGGVDTGELFF
TRBD1	TRBV18	NA	14	TRBJ2-7	TGTGCCAGCTCACCTGGGACAGGGGACTACGAGCAGTACTTC	CASSPGTGDYEQYF
NA	TRBV11-2	NA	14	TRBJ1-4	TGTGCCAGCAGGAGAGGGGGGGCTAATGAAAAACTGTTTTTT	CASRRGGANEKLFF
NA	TRBV6-1	NA	13	TRBJ1-2	TGTGCCAGCAGTGACTCGGGGGGGTATGGCTACACCTTC	CASSDSGGYGYTF
NA	TRBV7-9	NA	13	TRBJ1-2	TGTGCCAGCAGCCCCACAGAGAACTATGGCTACACCTTC	CASSPTENYGYTF
TRBD1	TRBV5-8	medium-sized	15	TRBJ2-1	TGTGCCAGCAGCTTGGGACAGGGCGGGTACAATGAGCAGTTCTTC	CASSLGQGGYNEQFF
TRBD1	TRBV7-7	NA	15	TRBJ2-5	TGTGCTAGCAGCCCCGGGACAGCTCGGGGAGAGACCCAGTACTTC	CASSPGTARGETQYF
NA	TRBV10-1	NA	17	TRBJ2-1	TGCGCCAGCAGTGAGTCGATATCATTTGGGGCCAACAATGAGCAGTTCTTC	CASSESISFGANNEQFF
NA	TRBV12-2	NA	16	TRBJ2-1	TGTGCAAGTGGGACTAGCGGGGGAGCTTGGGGCAATGAGCAGTTCTTC	CASGTSGGAWGNEQFF
NA	TRBV6-1	NA	14	TRBJ1-4	TGTGCCAGCAGTGTGAAAGGGTTACAGGAAAAACTGTTTTTT	CASSVKGLQEKLFF
NA	TRBV9	NA	17	TRBJ2-3	TGTGCCAGCAGCGGCAGTAGTAGGCGAGGCGGCACAGATACGCAGTATTTT	CASSGSSRRGGTDTQYF
NA	TRBV18	NA	13	TRBJ2-5	TGTGCCAGCTCACTGGGACACGGGGAGACCCAGTACTTC	CASSLGHGETQYF
NA	TRBV11-1	NA	13	TRBJ1-1	TGTGCCAGCAGCTTAGATCCGCGAGGGGAAGCTTTCTTT	CASSLDPRGEAFF
NA	TRBV5-4	NA	15	TRBJ2-7	TGTGCCAGCAGCTTGGTGGGGGGGCCGACCTACGAGCAGTACTTC	CASSLVGGPTYEQYF
NA	TRBV2	NA	13	TRBJ1-2	TGTGCCAGCAGGGAGGGGGAAGACTATGGCTACACCTTC	CASREGEDYGYTF
NA	TRBV7-9	once	18	TRBJ1-1	TGTGCCAGCAGCTCCCCTCGATTGGGAGGTGGTCGAAAAGTACGTGCTTTCTTT	CASSSPRLGGGRKVRAFF
NA	TRBV6-5	NA	14	TRBJ1-1	TGTGCCAGCAGTTACTCGAGTGTGAACACTGAAGCTTTCTTT	CASSYSSVNTEAFF
TRBD2	TRBV7-9	NA	14	TRBJ2-1	TGTGCCAGCAGTATCAGCGGGGCCTACAATGAGCAGTTCTTC	CASSISGAYNEQFF
NA	TRBV27	NA	14	TRBJ2-7	TGTGCCAGCAGTTTGACTGTGTTGGTTGGCGAGCAGTACTTC	CASSLTVLVGEQYF
TRBD2	TRBV28	NA	16	TRBJ2-1	TGTGCCAGCAGTTTATTGGGCGGGAGCTCCTACAATGAGCAGTTCTTC	CASSLLGGSSYNEQFF
TRBD2	TRBV28	NA	15	TRBJ2-7	TGTGCCAGCAGTCGAGGGACTAGCGGGAACTACGAGCAGTACTTC	CASSRGTSGNYEQYF
TRBD1	TRBV7-3	NA	14	TRBJ1-1	TGTGCCAGCAGCCCAGGGGGGCGCTTAACTGAAGCTTTCTTT	CASSPGGRLTEAFF
TRBD1	TRBV2	NA	13	TRBJ2-7	TGTGCCAGCACTATAGGACAGGGGACCGAGCAGTACTTC	CASTIGQGTEQYF
TRBD2	TRBV28	NA	14	TRBJ2-3	TGTGCCAGCAGTTTGGGGGGAGCGGGGGATACGCAGTATTTT	CASSLGGAGDTQYF
NA	TRBV28	NA	16	TRBJ2-1	TGTGCCAGCAGTCGAATACGGGGTCCCGCAGCGGATGAGCAGTTCTTC	CASSRIRGPAADEQFF
TRBD1	TRBV5-1	once	15	TRBJ1-3	TGCGCCAGCAGCCCGCGACAGGGAAGTGGAAACACCATATATTTT	CASSPRQGSGNTIYF
NA	TRBV18	NA	12	TRBJ2-3	TGTGCCAGCTCATTTAGCACAGATACGCAGTATTTT	CASSFSTDTQYF